The rows below give T cell receptor beta chains drawn from one sample of a study of OX40 agonist ivuxolimab in advanced cancers. Assay used: immunoSEQ multiplex PCR; TCRdb lists only in-frame clones, some missing. The sample yields fewer than 85,000 clones, under 95% seen once. The sample in question was CD4+ or CD8+ T cells sorted from blood, obtained in a trial of the OX40 agonist ivuxolimab. Every receptor here comes from an adult with an advanced solid tumor such as melanoma, head and neck, liver or kidney cancer. The CDR3 runs from the conserved cysteine through the conserved F or W. The order of the fields is CDR3 DNA, CDR3 protein, clone size, J gene, D gene, V gene. D genes are given only for firm matches. Not every row has a clone size; where given, it reads once, few, many or a size class.

CDR3nt: TGTGCCAGCAGCACTATCACGACTAGCGGGGTGTACAATGAGCAGTTCTTC; CDR3aa: CASSTITTSGVYNEQFF; abundance: .; j_gene: TRBJ2-1; d_gene: TRBD2; v_gene: TRBV27
CDR3nt: TGTGCCAGCAGCTTGGCCGGAGGGATGGGCAATCAGCCCCAGCATTTT; CDR3aa: CASSLAGGMGNQPQHF; abundance: .; j_gene: TRBJ1-5; d_gene: .; v_gene: TRBV5-6
CDR3nt: TGTGCCAGTAAAATACAGGGGGCCGGGGAGCTGTTTTTT; CDR3aa: CASKIQGAGELFF; abundance: .; j_gene: TRBJ2-2; d_gene: TRBD1; v_gene: TRBV19
CDR3nt: TGTGCCAGCAGTCCTACAGGGGGCACAGATACGCAGTATTTT; CDR3aa: CASSPTGGTDTQYF; abundance: .; j_gene: TRBJ2-3; d_gene: TRBD1; v_gene: TRBV6-6
CDR3nt: TGTGCCACACGATCCACGGGGGGCTGGGAGACCCAGTACTTC; CDR3aa: CATRSTGGWETQYF; abundance: .; j_gene: TRBJ2-5; d_gene: .; v_gene: TRBV15
CDR3nt: TGTGCCAGCAGCTCGGTCGACAGGGGGTCTACAGATACGCAGTATTTT; CDR3aa: CASSSVDRGSTDTQYF; abundance: .; j_gene: TRBJ2-3; d_gene: TRBD1; v_gene: TRBV7-9
CDR3nt: TGTGCCAGCAAAACTGGGACAGGGGATTATGGCTACACCTTC; CDR3aa: CASKTGTGDYGYTF; abundance: few; j_gene: TRBJ1-2; d_gene: TRBD1; v_gene: TRBV11-2
CDR3nt: TGTGCCAGCAGTTTACACCCGGACGGGTATGGCTACACCTTC; CDR3aa: CASSLHPDGYGYTF; abundance: few; j_gene: TRBJ1-2; d_gene: .; v_gene: TRBV7-9
CDR3nt: TGTGCCAGCAGCTTCCCGACCGGGCCTACGCAGTATTTT; CDR3aa: CASSFPTGPTQYF; abundance: .; j_gene: TRBJ2-3; d_gene: .; v_gene: TRBV7-9
CDR3nt: TGTGCCAGCAGTTATTCTAGCGAATCCTACGAGCAGTACTTC; CDR3aa: CASSYSSESYEQYF; abundance: .; j_gene: TRBJ2-7; d_gene: .; v_gene: TRBV6-5
CDR3nt: TGTGCCAGCAGCTTACCACAGGGGTCGCCGGATGAGCAGTTCTTC; CDR3aa: CASSLPQGSPDEQFF; abundance: .; j_gene: TRBJ2-1; d_gene: TRBD1; v_gene: TRBV7-6
CDR3nt: TGTGCCAGCAGCTTAGGGTTTTCGGAAGCTTTCTTT; CDR3aa: CASSLGFSEAFF; abundance: .; j_gene: TRBJ1-1; d_gene: .; v_gene: TRBV7-9
CDR3nt: TGTGCCAGCAGCCACCGGACAGGTTCGGTCTTAAGCGAGCAGTACTTC; CDR3aa: CASSHRTGSVLSEQYF; abundance: .; j_gene: TRBJ2-7; d_gene: TRBD1; v_gene: TRBV7-9
CDR3nt: TGTGCCAGCAGCGTAGGGGCTACCGAGCAGTTCTTC; CDR3aa: CASSVGATEQFF; abundance: once; j_gene: TRBJ2-1; d_gene: .; v_gene: TRBV9
CDR3nt: TGCGCCAGCAGCCAGGGGGTACAGGGGGCCAACGAGCAGTACTTC; CDR3aa: CASSQGVQGANEQYF; abundance: .; j_gene: TRBJ2-7; d_gene: TRBD1; v_gene: TRBV4-1
CDR3nt: TGTGCCAGCAGTCGGACAGGGGTTGATAATTCACCCCTCCACTTT; CDR3aa: CASSRTGVDNSPLHF; abundance: .; j_gene: TRBJ1-6; d_gene: TRBD1; v_gene: TRBV27
CDR3nt: TGTGCCAGCAGTCAACAGGGACTCAATCAGCCCCAGCATTTT; CDR3aa: CASSQQGLNQPQHF; abundance: .; j_gene: TRBJ1-5; d_gene: .; v_gene: TRBV27
CDR3nt: TGCGCCAGCAGCTGGGGGGACAGGGGATATGATTCACCCCTCCACTTT; CDR3aa: CASSWGDRGYDSPLHF; abundance: .; j_gene: TRBJ1-6; d_gene: TRBD1; v_gene: TRBV5-1
CDR3nt: TGTGCCAGCAGTTACCGGGCTAGCGGATACGAGCAGTACTTC; CDR3aa: CASSYRASGYEQYF; abundance: .; j_gene: TRBJ2-7; d_gene: TRBD2; v_gene: TRBV6-5
CDR3nt: TGTGCCAGCAGCTTAGTGGGTACAGGGAACACTGAAGCTTTCTTT; CDR3aa: CASSLVGTGNTEAFF; abundance: .; j_gene: TRBJ1-1; d_gene: .; v_gene: TRBV7-9
CDR3nt: TGTGCCAGCAGTGCCTCTTGGACAGGGGGGTCGAACACTGAAGCTTTCTTT; CDR3aa: CASSASWTGGSNTEAFF; abundance: once; j_gene: TRBJ1-1; d_gene: TRBD1; v_gene: TRBV6-4
CDR3nt: TGTGCCAGCAGCTTAAACCCAGGGGGTTTCTATGGCTACACCTTC; CDR3aa: CASSLNPGGFYGYTF; abundance: .; j_gene: TRBJ1-2; d_gene: TRBD1; v_gene: TRBV7-2
CDR3nt: TGTGCCAGCAGCGTAGTTCCGTTCCGGGAGCTGTTTTTT; CDR3aa: CASSVVPFRELFF; abundance: .; j_gene: TRBJ2-2; d_gene: .; v_gene: TRBV9
CDR3nt: TGTGCCAGCAGCTTAGTAGCGGACAGTGGCGGGGGCTACACCTTC; CDR3aa: CASSLVADSGGGYTF; abundance: .; j_gene: TRBJ1-2; d_gene: .; v_gene: TRBV11-2
CDR3nt: TGTGCCAGCAGCGCTTCCAGGGGGCTGGGAGAGACCCAGTACTTC; CDR3aa: CASSASRGLGETQYF; abundance: .; j_gene: TRBJ2-5; d_gene: .; v_gene: TRBV21-1
CDR3nt: TGCGCCAGCAGCCACGGAGGGGGGCCGAACCCGGATACGCAGTATTTT; CDR3aa: CASSHGGGPNPDTQYF; abundance: .; j_gene: TRBJ2-3; d_gene: .; v_gene: TRBV4-3
CDR3nt: TGTGCCAGCAGCGTCGAGCCGGGCCCACCTCTTGAAGCTTTCTTT; CDR3aa: CASSVEPGPPLEAFF; abundance: once; j_gene: TRBJ1-1; d_gene: .; v_gene: TRBV9
CDR3nt: TGCGCCAGCAGTGTGGCAGTCGGCGGATTCTATGGCTACACCTTC; CDR3aa: CASSVAVGGFYGYTF; abundance: few; j_gene: TRBJ1-2; d_gene: .; v_gene: TRBV10-1
CDR3nt: TGCGCCAGCAGCTACAGGAGCTCCTACGAGCAGTACTTC; CDR3aa: CASSYRSSYEQYF; abundance: .; j_gene: TRBJ2-7; d_gene: .; v_gene: TRBV5-1
CDR3nt: TGTGCCAGCAGTGAAGGGGAGGGGCTGGCCAAAAACATTCAGTACTTC; CDR3aa: CASSEGEGLAKNIQYF; abundance: few; j_gene: TRBJ2-4; d_gene: TRBD2; v_gene: TRBV6-1
CDR3nt: TGTGCCAGCAGCTTATCCGGGAAGTTTTACTATGGCTACACCTTC; CDR3aa: CASSLSGKFYYGYTF; abundance: .; j_gene: TRBJ1-2; d_gene: .; v_gene: TRBV7-9
CDR3nt: TGTGCCAGCAGTCAGATTGGCTCGGTCTTCTCCTCCTACGAGCAGTACTTC; CDR3aa: CASSQIGSVFSSYEQYF; abundance: .; j_gene: TRBJ2-7; d_gene: .; v_gene: TRBV27
CDR3nt: TGTGCCACCAGCATTTCTAGCGGGCCTCACGAGACCCAGTACTTC; CDR3aa: CATSISSGPHETQYF; abundance: .; j_gene: TRBJ2-5; d_gene: TRBD2; v_gene: TRBV15
CDR3nt: TGTGCCAGCAGACGGGGGGCTGAAGGCTACACCTTC; CDR3aa: CASRRGAEGYTF; abundance: .; j_gene: TRBJ1-2; d_gene: .; v_gene: TRBV6-4
CDR3nt: TGTGCCAGCAGAGCCAGAGTAGCGGGGGGCAGTAATGAGCAGTTCTTC; CDR3aa: CASRARVAGGSNEQFF; abundance: .; j_gene: TRBJ2-1; d_gene: TRBD2; v_gene: TRBV27